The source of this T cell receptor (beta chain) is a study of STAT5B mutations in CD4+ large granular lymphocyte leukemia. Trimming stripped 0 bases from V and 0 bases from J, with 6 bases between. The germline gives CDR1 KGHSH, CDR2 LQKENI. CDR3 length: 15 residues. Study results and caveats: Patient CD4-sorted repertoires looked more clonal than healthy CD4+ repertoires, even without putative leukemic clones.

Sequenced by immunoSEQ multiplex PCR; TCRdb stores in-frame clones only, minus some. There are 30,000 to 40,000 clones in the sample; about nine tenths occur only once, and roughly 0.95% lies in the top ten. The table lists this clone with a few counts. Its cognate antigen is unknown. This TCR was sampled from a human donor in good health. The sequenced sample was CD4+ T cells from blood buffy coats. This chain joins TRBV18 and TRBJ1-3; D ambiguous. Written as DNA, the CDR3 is TGTGCCAGCTCACCACCGGCGAACTCTGGAAACACCATATATTTT. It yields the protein CASSPPANSGNTIYF.